Shown below are 2 T cell receptor beta chains from a single sample sequenced in a study of blood T cell repertoires in COVID-19. This table comes from immunoSEQ multiplex PCR, and its TCRdb copy is limited to in-frame clones, with some not included. The data contain about 140,000 clones, roughly 89% of them singletons. Sample: peripheral blood. These receptors were collected from a man aged 25 to 45 with COVID-19, enrolled during active disease.

CDR3 in amino acids: CASSSPGQGPDTQYF. The CDR3 region has the DNA TGTGCCAGCAGTTCCCCGGGACAGGGGCCAGATACGCAGTATTTT. The gene calls are TRBV6-2 or TRBV6-3 and TRBJ2-3, with TRBD1 matching 10 bases. Trimming took 4 bases from V and 4 from J; bases not matched to a gene: 5. From germline, CDR1 is MNHEY and CDR2 SVGEGT. This CDR3 contains 15 residues.

The chain recombines TRBV3-1 (or the pseudogene TRBV3-2) with TRBJ1-5; TRBD1 is a possible D gene (5 bases). The V end was cut by 2 bases, the J end by 2 bases, with 10 bases between. The CDR3 spans 15 residues. Germline CDR1 LGHDT, CDR2 YNNKEL (reference sequence). This chain's CDR3 is CASSQNPRGNQPQHF. The CDR3 coding sequence is TGTGCCAGCAGCCAAAACCCCAGGGGCAATCAGCCCCAGCATTTT.